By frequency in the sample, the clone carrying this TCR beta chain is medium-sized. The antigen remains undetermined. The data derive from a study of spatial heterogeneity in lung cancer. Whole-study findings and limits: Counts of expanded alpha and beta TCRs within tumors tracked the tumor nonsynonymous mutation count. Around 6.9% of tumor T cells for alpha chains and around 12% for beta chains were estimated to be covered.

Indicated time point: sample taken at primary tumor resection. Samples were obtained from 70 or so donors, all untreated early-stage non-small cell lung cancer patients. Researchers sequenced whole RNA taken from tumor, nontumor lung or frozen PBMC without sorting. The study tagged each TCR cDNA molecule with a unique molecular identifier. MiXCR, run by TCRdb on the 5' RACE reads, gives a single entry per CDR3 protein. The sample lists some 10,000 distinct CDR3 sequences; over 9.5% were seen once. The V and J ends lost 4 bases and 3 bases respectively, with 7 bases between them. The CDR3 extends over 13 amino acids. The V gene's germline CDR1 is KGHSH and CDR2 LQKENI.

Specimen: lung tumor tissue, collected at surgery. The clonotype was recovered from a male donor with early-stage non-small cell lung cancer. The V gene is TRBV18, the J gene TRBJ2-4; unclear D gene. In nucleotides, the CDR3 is TGTGCCAGCTCACGGATTGTCAAAAACATTCAGTACTTC. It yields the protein CASSRIVKNIQYF.